The source of this TCR beta chain is a study of shared clonotypes between healthy human individuals (TCRdb year 2020). Context from the whole study: A couple of women and three men aged 18 to 49 years were included in the cohort. For each donor, CD4 naive and CD4 memory were each run on three plates, CD8 naive on two plates, and CD8 memory on one plate. To estimate repertoire size and how much clonotypes are shared between individuals, the study performed deep sequencing of blood TCR repertoires from about five healthy adults. To increase sequencing depth and limit assay-specific biases, TCR repertoire library preparation and sequencing were carried out by different laboratories using diverse techniques. Per donor, leukapheresis produced somewhere between about 0.9 and 10 billion PBMCs. Beyond this particular receptor, the publication reports: Rarefaction of sorted-subset datasets indicated incomplete sequencing despite the large sequencing depth. Based on pairwise subsampling, the degree of clonotype sharing among donors was expected to be affected by sequencing depth. The genetic and exposure-history diversity represented was limited by the small number of donors. Sampling was limited to blood, and TCR repertoires in tissue likely differ from TCR repertoires in blood. Naive subsets generally had larger estimated clonotype richness than memory subsets. Sharing across several donors was observed for around 5% of naive CD4, over 3% of naive CD8, 2% to 2.5% of memory CD4, and roughly 0.4% of memory CD8 clonotypes. Compared with non-shared clonotypes, clonotypes shared by all four sorted-subset donors had higher generation probabilities.

The donors were healthy, HIV-negative adults with no recently reported acute infections or vaccinations. Every donor was a Caucasian adult living in Nashville, Tennessee, USA. Magnetic negative selection was used to enrich CD4+ T cells, after which naive cells were positively selected on CD45RA and the negative fraction became the memory subset. Blood was collected by leukapheresis, and PBMCs were isolated by Ficoll-Histopaque density gradient centrifugation and then cryopreserved in liquid nitrogen vapor phase. Purity and quantity of every magnetically sorted T cell population were checked by analytical flow cytometry. From each sorted fraction, genomic DNA was isolated and quantified by UV absorbance on a Nanodrop 2000c. Deletion took 0 bases off V and 8 bases off J, with a span of 10 bases between the germline ends. According to the germline V gene, CDR1 reads KGHSH and CDR2 reads LQKENI. The CDR3 runs 13 amino acids, cysteine and phenylalanine included. The retained sequence is limited to the CDR3, 39 bases, with the frame set at the first base.

This clone was detected a few times. Its target antigen remains unknown. Base qualities are missing; no much larger clone stands one base away. TCR CDR3 regions were amplified from genomic DNA by multiplex PCR using the deep immunoSEQ assay. Extracted genomic DNA from each cell subset was spread evenly across all wells of several immunoSEQ 96-well plates, with each plate serving as a replicate. For sorted subsets, about 210 ng of genomic DNA, equivalent to around 30,000 T cell genomes, went into each replicate PCR. Purified libraries were quantified with a Qubit 3.0 fluorometer, sized on a Bioanalyzer 2100, and re-quantified with the KAPA Library Quantification kit. Every immunoSEQ 96-well plate was sequenced on a dedicated single-read 150-cycle Illumina NextSeq 550 flow cell. The source study handled its data this way. The immunoSEQ output contained only junctional sequences without quality scores, so filtering could not match that applied to full-length reads. Sequences were annotated with PyIR, a Python wrapper for IgBLAST v1.9, using IMGT germline references to assign V/J genes and CDR3. Any read was removed if the V/J assignment was weak (E-value above 1e-6), the CDR3 was missing, or the read contained stop codons, out-of-frame junctions, or ambiguous translated residues. V3J clonotypes were defined by identical inferred V gene, J gene, and CDR3 amino acid sequence. Percentage overlap between repertoires was computed as shared unique clonotypes divided by the size of the smaller repertoire. Richness of each repertoire was evaluated using RTK rarefaction, the Chao1 estimator, and Recon v2.1 estimates of unobserved clonotypes. Generation probabilities were computed with OLGA for all TCRbeta clonotypes obtained by the gDNA method from a handful of donors. The immuneACCESS repertoire file appears here via TCRdb, limited to in-frame rearrangements. These files lack a portion of the clones; in checked studies, under half of the deficit traces to unresolved V genes, and the cause of the others is not known. That table gives V, J and clone size, and the DNA gave D and trimming. The sample yields approximately 1.1 million clones; more than 75% were counted once. The leading ten clones occupy 0.5% to 0.6% of the sample.

This receptor was obtained from a man aged 18 to 29 in good health. Some clones in this sample may be carry-over from other donors' samples. The sample comprised memory CD4+ T cells from PBMCs. In light of the paper, this sample's cell subset or site label describes: CD45RA-negative fraction. Rearrangement joined TRBV18 to TRBJ1-2, and TRBD1 may be the D gene, going by 5 matching bases. The sequenced DNA is TGTGCCAGCTCACCACCGGAAGGGACGGGCTACACCTTC. Its protein product is CASSPPEGTGYTF.